A selection of T cell receptor beta chains follows, all from one sample in a study of T cells expressing NK-cell markers. TCRdb re-called the 5' RACE reads; one entry per CDR3 protein, DNA not given. This sample's table has roughly 390,000 distinct CDR3 sequences. The material sequenced was blood T cells: a sorted CD56 or NKG2C T cell subset, CD4+ or CD8+ T cells, or bulk PBMC T cells (not recorded which). These receptors originate from a woman aged 45-60 years in good health. CDR3s include the opening cysteine and the closing phenylalanine or tryptophan.

v_gene: TRBV10-3; j_gene: TRBJ2-1; CDR3aa: CAIRTSGGQNEQFF
v_gene: TRBV15; j_gene: TRBJ2-1; CDR3aa: CATSRDGLARGEQFF
v_gene: TRBV5-5; j_gene: TRBJ2-2; CDR3aa: CASRISDSNTGELFF
v_gene: TRBV20-1; j_gene: TRBJ1-3; CDR3aa: CSARDQGRRRNTIYF
v_gene: TRBV7-9; j_gene: TRBJ2-3; CDR3aa: CASRTRTTPADTQYF
v_gene: TRBV11-2; j_gene: TRBJ1-1; CDR3aa: CASSPAAGFDTEAFF
v_gene: TRBV7-3; j_gene: TRBJ2-5; CDR3aa: CASSRLGVSETQYF
v_gene: TRBV24-1; j_gene: TRBJ2-5; CDR3aa: CATSPGTSFLRRQLTQYF
v_gene: TRBV20-1; j_gene: TRBJ2-7; CDR3aa: CSAPVGAGSEQYF
v_gene: TRBV3-1; j_gene: TRBJ1-2; CDR3aa: CASSQGVGSVYGYTF
v_gene: TRBV24-1; j_gene: TRBJ2-1; CDR3aa: CATVGTSGNNEQFF
v_gene: TRBV4-1; j_gene: TRBJ2-7; CDR3aa: CASSQDSWRASYEQYF
v_gene: TRBV5-1; j_gene: TRBJ2-1; CDR3aa: CASSLAAVYNEPFF
v_gene: TRBV29-1; j_gene: TRBJ2-7; CDR3aa: CSVNREYQGEQYF
v_gene: TRBV19; j_gene: TRBJ2-4; CDR3aa: CASGSGGGAIQYF
v_gene: TRBV5-1; j_gene: TRBJ2-1; CDR3aa: CASSLERNNEQFF
v_gene: TRBV28; j_gene: TRBJ2-1; CDR3aa: CASSFPTTLVSYNEQFF
v_gene: TRBV5-1; j_gene: TRBJ1-3; CDR3aa: CASSLALSAGNTIYF
v_gene: TRBV27; j_gene: TRBJ2-7; CDR3aa: CASSLMNTYEQYF
v_gene: TRBV7-9; j_gene: TRBJ1-2; CDR3aa: CASISGPGYGYTF
v_gene: TRBV12-3/TRBV12-4; j_gene: TRBJ2-2; CDR3aa: CASQSGRATGELFF
v_gene: TRBV5-1; j_gene: TRBJ1-4; CDR3aa: CASSSDPRGEKLFF
v_gene: TRBV29-1; j_gene: TRBJ2-2; CDR3aa: CSVAAGPTGELFF
v_gene: TRBV7-2; j_gene: TRBJ2-3; CDR3aa: CASSLARLAGWSDTQYF
v_gene: TRBV11-3; j_gene: TRBJ2-5; CDR3aa: CASSLDGGQETQYF
v_gene: TRBV21-1; j_gene: TRBJ1-5; CDR3aa: CASSKKTGLSNQPQHF
v_gene: TRBV20-1; j_gene: TRBJ2-3; CDR3aa: CSARDLVSGSPDTQYF
v_gene: TRBV29-1; j_gene: TRBJ2-1; CDR3aa: CSVEQGTNNEQFF
v_gene: TRBV2; j_gene: TRBJ2-1; CDR3aa: CASRRSGVDEQFF
v_gene: TRBV11-2; j_gene: TRBJ1-2; CDR3aa: CASSGNDYGYTF
v_gene: TRBV6-5; j_gene: TRBJ2-1; CDR3aa: CASSYTLAGGYNEQFF
v_gene: TRBV7-2; j_gene: TRBJ2-7; CDR3aa: CASSPFTPQFNYEQYF
v_gene: TRBV18; j_gene: TRBJ2-3; CDR3aa: CASSPMMADTQYF
v_gene: TRBV25-1; j_gene: TRBJ2-1; CDR3aa: CASGNFREQFF
v_gene: TRBV6-5; j_gene: TRBJ2-1; CDR3aa: CASSYGGSYNEQFF
v_gene: TRBV12-3/TRBV12-4; j_gene: TRBJ1-2; CDR3aa: CASSFTGLGYTF
v_gene: TRBV11-2; j_gene: TRBJ2-1; CDR3aa: CASLGLANEQFF
v_gene: TRBV12-3/TRBV12-4; j_gene: TRBJ2-1; CDR3aa: CASSFGGSGRAEGEQFF
v_gene: TRBV29-1; j_gene: TRBJ1-2; CDR3aa: CSVLALYGYTF
v_gene: TRBV29-1; j_gene: TRBJ2-4; CDR3aa: CSVGGGGFDIQYF
v_gene: TRBV20-1; j_gene: TRBJ2-1; CDR3aa: CSAEAESYNEQFF
v_gene: TRBV15; j_gene: TRBJ1-2; CDR3aa: CATSREGARGYGYTF
v_gene: TRBV6-5; j_gene: TRBJ2-7; CDR3aa: CASSYLGLAGGLPYEQYF
v_gene: TRBV2; j_gene: TRBJ2-3; CDR3aa: CASKRRSSSTDTQYF
v_gene: TRBV18; j_gene: TRBJ1-5; CDR3aa: CASSPDQHSNQPQHF
v_gene: TRBV11-2; j_gene: TRBJ2-1; CDR3aa: CASSLGGLVWSGQFF
v_gene: TRBV12-3/TRBV12-4; j_gene: TRBJ1-2; CDR3aa: CASSLIQGASGYTF
v_gene: TRBV11-3; j_gene: TRBJ2-1; CDR3aa: CASSLIGLASGSNEQFF
v_gene: TRBV23-1; j_gene: TRBJ2-1; CDR3aa: CASSQSRTGNYNEQFF
v_gene: TRBV12-3/TRBV12-4; j_gene: TRBJ2-2; CDR3aa: CASGLLINTGELFF